This T cell receptor beta chain was found in a study of cytomegalovirus exposure and HLA in healthy donors. Findings and limits, study-wide: In vitro checks showed that a few CMV-associated chains really do target CMV antigens.

Donors were nominally healthy when sampled, though unrecorded immune exposures were likely. Amplification used 60 Vbeta primers and 13 Jbeta primers. The method was immunoSEQ multiplex PCR; TCRdb's version includes in-frame clones alone and lacks a portion of them. The sample yields 140,000 or so clones, 88% seen once. Turning to this clone: Antigen unknown.

This receptor was identified in a woman aged 40 to 50 in good health and CMV-seronegative. The sequenced sample was PBMCs.

This chain's CDR3 is CAGHAAASSYEQYF. CDR3 bases: TGCGCTGGACACGCGGCGGCAAGCTCCTACGAGCAGTACTTC. This chain connects TRBV4-1 to TRBJ2-7; D is perhaps TRBD1 (5 bases). CDR1 MGHRA and CDR2 YSYEKL come from the germline V gene. This CDR3 comprises 14 residues.